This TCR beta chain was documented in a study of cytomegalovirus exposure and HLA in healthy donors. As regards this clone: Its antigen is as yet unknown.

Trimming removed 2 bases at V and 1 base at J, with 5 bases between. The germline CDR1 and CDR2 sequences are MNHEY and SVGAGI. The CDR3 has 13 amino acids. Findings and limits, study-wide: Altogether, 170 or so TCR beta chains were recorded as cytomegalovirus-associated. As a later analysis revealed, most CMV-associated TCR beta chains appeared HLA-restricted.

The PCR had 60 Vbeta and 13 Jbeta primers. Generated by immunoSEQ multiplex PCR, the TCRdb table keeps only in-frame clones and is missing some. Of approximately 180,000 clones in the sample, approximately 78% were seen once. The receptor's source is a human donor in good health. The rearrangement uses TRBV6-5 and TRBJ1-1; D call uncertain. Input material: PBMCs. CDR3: CASSYVQNTEAFF. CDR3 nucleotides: TGTGCCAGCAGTTACGTCCAGAACACTGAAGCTTTCTTT.